The 9 T cell receptor beta chains below were found in one sample sequenced in a study of blood T cell repertoires in COVID-19. Clones were sequenced by immunoSEQ multiplex PCR, and TCRdb holds only the in-frame ones, with some missing. The data show approximately 60,000 clones, with around 82% seen just once and about 5.9% held by the top ten. Sequencing used peripheral blood. The receptors originated from a human donor in a cohort sampled during active COVID-19.

This sequence joins TRBV6-6 and TRBJ2-7; 10 bases line up with TRBD2. Germline V gives CDR1 MNHNY, CDR2 SVGAGI (reference sequence). This CDR3 region has 14 residues. The V and J ends lost 2 bases and 3 bases, in that order; junction bases with no gene match: 1. The CDR3: CASSYASGSYEQYF. Written as DNA, the CDR3 is TGTGCCAGCAGTTACGCTAGCGGGAGCTACGAGCAGTACTTC.

This clone was observed once. The chain couples TRBV18 to TRBJ2-5; 9 bases map to TRBD1. J lost 6 bases, V lost 3 bases, and 5 bases had no gene match. The CDR3 contains 14 residues. CDR1 and CDR2 (germline): KGHSH, LQKENI. The CDR3 DNA reads as TGTGCCAGCTCACCGGGACAGGGTGTACAGACCCAGTACTTC. It yields the protein CASSPGQGVQTQYF.

This sequence joins TRBV19 and TRBJ1-5, with 9 positions matching TRBD1. Germline loops: CDR1 LNHDA, CDR2 SQIVND (reference sequence). The CDR3 covers 14 residues. The trim removed 7 bases at V and 4 bases at J, leaving 5 bases unmatched. The DNA for the CDR3 is TGTGCCAGTACCCCCGGGACAGGGAATCAGCCCCAGCATTTT. This encodes CASTPGTGNQPQHF.

J is TRBJ2-7 and V is TRBV5-1; 7 bases are a match to TRBD1. Germline CDR1 SGHRS, CDR2 YFSETQ. The CDR3 runs 15 residues. J lost 0 bases, V lost 3 bases, and 6 bases had no gene match. The CDR3 here is CASSSQGQPSYEQYF. CDR3 DNA: TGCGCCAGCAGCTCCCAGGGACAGCCCTCCTACGAGCAGTACTTC.

J is TRBJ2-3 and V is TRBV2; a possible D gene is TRBD1 (6 bases). The germline gives CDR1 SNHLY, CDR2 FYNNEI. The CDR3 is 13 amino acids. V was pared by 2 bases and J by 3 bases, with 6 bases between. CDR3 DNA: TGTGCCAGCAGTGAACAGGGGACAGATACGCAGTATTTT. It is translated as CASSEQGTDTQYF.

This clone was seen a handful of times. V gene TRBV2 combines with J gene TRBJ2-7; TRBD2 agrees at 9 bases. CDR1 is SNHLY and CDR2 is FYNNEI in the germline V gene. Trimming took 5 bases from V and 0 from J; bases not matched to a gene: 2. The length of the CDR3 is 14 residues. CDR3 residues: CASSRSGGSYEQYF. The CDR3 DNA reads as TGTGCCAGCAGTCGTAGCGGGGGCTCCTACGAGCAGTACTTC. The full variable domain, its missing parts supplied by reference TRBV2 and TRBJ2-7, is EPEVTQTPSHQVTQMGQEVILRCVPISNHLYFYWYRQILGQKVEFLVSFYNNEISEKSEIFDDQFSVERPDGSNFTLKIRSTKLEDSAMYFCASSRSGGSYEQYFGPGTRLTVT.

CDR3 amino acids: CAGGVNYGYTF. DNA of the CDR3: TGTGCGGGAGGGGTTAACTATGGCTACACCTTC. The chain is built from TRBV6-5 and TRBJ1-2; a possible D gene is TRBD1 (5 bases). There are 11 residues in the CDR3. Germline assignment: CDR1 MNHEY and CDR2 SVGAGI.

The V and J genes are TRBV19 and TRBJ1-6; possibly TRBD1 for D (5 bases). This CDR3 contains 13 residues. Germline V gene data show CDR1 as LNHDA and CDR2 as SQIVND (reference sequence). V lost 7 bases to trimming and J lost 9 bases, with 13 bases between them. This CDR3 reads CASTGRVASPLHF. In nucleotides, the CDR3 is TGTGCCAGTACCGGCAGGGTGGCTTCACCCCTCCACTTT.

The chain employs TRBV11-1 and TRBJ2-3; no clear D gene. V was shortened by 2 bases and J by 2 bases, with 8 bases between the two germline ends. The CDR3 runs 14 residues. Germline CDR1 is SGHAT and CDR2 is FQDESV (reference sequence). CDR3: CASSLSLTTDTQYF. The DNA for the CDR3 is TGTGCCAGCAGCTTATCCCTAACCACAGATACGCAGTATTTT.